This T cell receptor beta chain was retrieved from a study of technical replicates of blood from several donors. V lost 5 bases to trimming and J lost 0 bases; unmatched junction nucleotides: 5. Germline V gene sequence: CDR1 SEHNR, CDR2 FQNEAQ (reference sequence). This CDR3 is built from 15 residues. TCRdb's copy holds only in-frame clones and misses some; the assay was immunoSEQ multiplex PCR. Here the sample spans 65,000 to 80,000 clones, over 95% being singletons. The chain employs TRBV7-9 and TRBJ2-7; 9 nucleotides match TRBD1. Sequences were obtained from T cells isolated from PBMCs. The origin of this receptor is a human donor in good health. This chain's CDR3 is CASSGGTGRSYEQYF. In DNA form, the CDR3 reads TGTGCCAGCAGCGGGGGGACAGGGCGCTCCTACGAGCAGTACTTC. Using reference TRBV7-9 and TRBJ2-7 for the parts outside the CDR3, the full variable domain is DTGVSQNPRHKITKRGQNVTFRCDPISEHNRLYWYRQTLGQGPEFLTYFQNEAQLEKSRLLSDRFSAERPKGSFSTLEIQRTEQGDSAMYLCASSGGTGRSYEQYFGPGTRLTVT.